This TCR beta chain was profiled in a study of T cell repertoires in cytomegalovirus infection. As regards this clonotype: Its antigen is still unknown. The junction and the germline gene differ at one end; a read error may be behind it.

The CDR3 has 14 amino acids. Germline CDR1 and CDR2: SGHTA and FQGNSA. TCRdb re-called the reads with MiXCR, one entry per CDR3 protein. The sample shows some 560,000 distinct CDR3 sequences, roughly 42% of them seen only once. The TCR was taken from a human donor in good health (CMV status not recorded). Some clones in this sample may be carry-over from other donors' samples. The chain carries TRBV7-2 and TRBJ2-7, with 8 bases that match TRBD2. The specimen comprised cultured PBMCs, sampled from culture after CMV antigen stimulation. CDR3 region: CARSFAGGYYEQYF. The CDR3 DNA reads as TGTGCCAGAAGCTTTGCGGGAGGATACTACGAGCAGTACTTC.